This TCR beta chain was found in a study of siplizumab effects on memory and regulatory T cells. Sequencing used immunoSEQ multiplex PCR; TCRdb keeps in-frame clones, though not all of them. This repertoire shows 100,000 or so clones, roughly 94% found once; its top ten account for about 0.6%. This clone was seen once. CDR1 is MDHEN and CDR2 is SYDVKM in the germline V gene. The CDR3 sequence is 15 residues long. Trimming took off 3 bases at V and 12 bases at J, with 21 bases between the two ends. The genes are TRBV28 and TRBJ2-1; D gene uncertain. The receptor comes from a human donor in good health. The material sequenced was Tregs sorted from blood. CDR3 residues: CASSFFRWARNSQFF. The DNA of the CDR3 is TGTGCCAGCAGTTTTTTTCGTTGGGCTCGGAATTCGCAGTTCTTC. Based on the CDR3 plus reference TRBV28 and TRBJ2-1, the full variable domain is DVKVTQSSRYLVKRTGEKVFLECVQDMDHENMFWYRQDPGLGLRLIYFSYDVKMKEKGDIPEGYSVSREKKERFSLILESASTNQTSMYLCASSFFRWARNSQFFGPGTRLTVL.